These T cell receptor beta chains were read from a single sample in a study of T-cell memory formation after mild COVID-19. In TCRdb, the 5' RACE reads were re-called with MiXCR into one record per CDR3 protein. The sample records nearly 250,000 distinct CDR3 sequences, roughly 14% being singletons. Sequencing was performed on PBMCs or a T cell subset sorted from them (not recorded which). All receptors come from an adult woman who had mild COVID-19 (a few samples of this study predate the infection). Cell type and time point are not known. The CDR3 runs from the conserved cysteine through the conserved F or W. The order of the fields is CDR3 length, clone size, J gene, D gene, V gene, CDR3 protein, CDR3 DNA. A D gene is named only where the DNA matches it firmly. Size values are once, few and many counts, or a class for expanded clones, and some rows have none.

16 few TRBJ2-7 TRBD2 TRBV20-1 CSARDARTSAAYEQYF TGCAGTGCTAGAGATGCTAGGACTAGCGCTGCCTACGAGCAGTACTTC
14 many TRBJ2-5 TRBD2 TRBV5-1 CASSLGLVQETQYF TGCGCCAGCAGCCTGGGACTAGTTCAAGAGACCCAGTACTTC
15 few TRBJ2-7 TRBD1 TRBV6-2/TRBV6-3 CASSPDRAGPYEQYF TGTGCCAGCAGTCCGGACAGGGCGGGACCCTACGAGCAGTACTTC
12 few TRBJ2-7 - TRBV27 CASHPRGGEQYF TGTGCCAGCCACCCTAGGGGAGGCGAGCAGTACTTC
14 few TRBJ2-3 - TRBV7-3 CASSARTSTDTQYF TGTGCCAGCAGCGCCAGGACGAGCACAGATACGCAGTATTTT
14 - TRBJ2-1 - TRBV4-3 CASGGDSSYNEQFF TGCGCCAGCGGGGGGGACAGCTCCTACAATGAGCAGTTCTTC
14 few TRBJ2-5 TRBD2 TRBV5-1 CASRRLAGQETQYF TGCGCCAGCAGACGACTAGCGGGCCAAGAGACCCAGTACTTC
14 - TRBJ2-3 TRBD2 TRBV20-1 CSAIRREGRYTQYF TGCAGTGCTATCCGGCGGGAGGGCCGATATACGCAGTATTTT
13 few TRBJ1-6 - TRBV5-1 CASSLDIISPLHF TGCGCCAGCAGCTTGGACATTATTTCACCCCTCCACTTT
11 few TRBJ1-1 - TRBV29-1 CSVAGDTEAFF TGCAGCGTTGCTGGGGACACTGAAGCTTTCTTT
15 many TRBJ2-1 TRBD2 TRBV7-2 CASSLSGADYNEQFF TGTGCCAGCAGCTTAAGCGGGGCCGACTACAATGAGCAGTTCTTC
13 few TRBJ1-1 - TRBV12-3/TRBV12-4 CASSLGPISEAFF TGTGCCAGCAGTTTAGGACCGATTTCTGAAGCTTTCTTT
16 few TRBJ2-5 TRBD1 TRBV5-1 CASSLPGTGGQETQYF TGCGCCAGCAGCTTACCCGGGACAGGGGGCCAAGAGACCCAGTACTTC
16 - TRBJ1-1 - TRBV29-1 CSAAQPPGHLNTEAFF TGCAGCGCCGCACAACCCCCGGGACACCTTAACACTGAAGCTTTCTTT
13 many TRBJ1-2 - TRBV20-1 CSARDVTSKGYTF TGCAGTGCTAGAGATGTGACGAGCAAAGGCTACACCTTC
16 many TRBJ1-5 - TRBV4-1 CASSQDKVWGNQPQHF TGCGCCAGCAGCCAAGATAAGGTATGGGGAAATCAGCCCCAGCATTTT
15 few TRBJ2-7 TRBD1 TRBV2 CASSDGDSARREQYF TGTGCCAGCAGTGACGGGGACAGCGCGCGTCGCGAGCAGTACTTC
11 many TRBJ2-7 - TRBV6-6 CASSLRDEQYF TGTGCCAGCAGCCTCAGGGACGAGCAGTACTTC
13 few TRBJ1-2 - TRBV4-3 CASSAAGDYGYTF TGCGCCAGCAGCGCCGCGGGGGACTATGGCTACACCTTC
13 many TRBJ1-1 - TRBV10-3 CAINQQENTEAFF TGTGCCATCAACCAACAGGAGAACACTGAAGCTTTCTTT
15 - TRBJ2-7 - TRBV25-1 CASSDTGTRAYEQYF TGTGCCAGCAGTGACACCGGGACCAGGGCCTACGAGCAGTACTTC
15 - TRBJ2-7 - TRBV6-2/TRBV6-3 CASSRRTLRGYEQYF TGTGCCAGCAGCCGACGGACACTGAGAGGGTACGAGCAGTACTTC
16 few TRBJ2-1 - TRBV12-3/TRBV12-4 CASSLIIGTPYNEQFF TGTGCCAGCAGTTTAATAATTGGGACGCCGTACAATGAGCAGTTCTTC
11 few TRBJ2-5 - TRBV7-9 CASSRGGTQYF TGTGCCAGCAGCCGGGGCGGGACCCAGTACTTC
15 - TRBJ2-7 TRBD1 TRBV6-1 CASSARTGAPYEQYF TGTGCCAGCAGTGCACGGACAGGGGCTCCCTACGAGCAGTACTTC
13 - TRBJ1-2 - TRBV18 CASSEQGPVGYTF TGTGCCAGCTCAGAACAGGGCCCGGTGGGCTACACCTTC
17 - TRBJ2-6 TRBD1 TRBV3-1 CASNLGQGISGANVLTF TGTGCCAGCAACTTGGGACAGGGTATCTCTGGGGCCAACGTCCTGACTTTC
16 few TRBJ2-1 - TRBV3-1 CASSPPRGQNYNEQFF TGTGCCAGCAGCCCACCTCGAGGACAGAACTACAATGAGCAGTTCTTC
17 - TRBJ2-3 TRBD1 TRBV11-3 CASSLGSRGGASDTQYF TGTGCCAGCAGCTTAGGATCCAGAGGGGGCGCATCCGATACGCAGTATTTT
14 few TRBJ1-2 - TRBV12-3/TRBV12-4 CASSLRDRFYGYTF TGTGCCAGCAGTTTACGCGACAGGTTCTATGGCTACACCTTC
15 many TRBJ1-1 - TRBV5-6 CASTPGGRKNTEAFF TGTGCCAGCACTCCGGGGGGACGGAAGAACACTGAAGCTTTCTTT
15 - TRBJ2-3 TRBD1 TRBV15 CATSRAGTGGSTQYF TGTGCCACCAGCAGAGCCGGGACAGGGGGCTCTACGCAGTATTTT
14 - TRBJ1-2 TRBD1 TRBV7-2 CASSLRQGTSGYTF TGTGCCAGCAGCCTCCGACAGGGCACAAGCGGCTACACCTTC
14 few TRBJ1-2 - TRBV3-1 CASSQELTNYGYTF TGTGCCAGCAGCCAAGAGCTGACTAACTATGGCTACACCTTC
14 - TRBJ2-3 - TRBV7-9 CATGRQGSTDTQYF TGTGCCACCGGGAGACAGGGTAGCACAGATACGCAGTATTTT
13 - TRBJ2-2 - TRBV12-3/TRBV12-4 CASSLQRAGELFF TGTGCCAGCAGTTTGCAGAGGGCCGGGGAGCTGTTTTTT
15 - TRBJ2-5 TRBD2 TRBV2 CASSEIAGGRETQYF TGTGCCAGCAGTGAAATAGCGGGGGGGCGAGAGACCCAGTACTTC
15 many TRBJ2-7 TRBD1 TRBV10-3 CAIRFGTGGTYEQYF TGTGCCATCAGATTCGGGACAGGGGGTACCTACGAGCAGTACTTC
13 few TRBJ1-5 - TRBV30 CAWSLAGDQPQHF TGTGCCTGGAGTTTAGCTGGGGATCAGCCCCAGCATTTT
16 few TRBJ2-3 - TRBV20-1 CSANSRRRGNTDTQYF TGCAGTGCTAACTCGAGGCGGAGGGGGAACACAGATACGCAGTATTTT
15 - TRBJ1-2 - TRBV7-9 CASSLAQGSDYGYTF TGTGCCAGCAGCTTAGCTCAGGGGTCTGACTATGGCTACACCTTC
13 - TRBJ1-5 - TRBV19 CASSMGPNQPQHF TGTGCCAGTAGTATGGGGCCCAATCAGCCCCAGCATTTT
16 once TRBJ1-1 - TRBV5-1 CASSLSRAGMNTEAFF TGCGCCAGCAGCTTGAGTAGGGCGGGGATGAACACTGAAGCTTTCTTT
15 few TRBJ1-5 - TRBV7-3 CASSLRGGANQPQHF TGTGCCAGCAGCTTAAGGGGAGGGGCAAATCAGCCCCAGCATTTT
16 many TRBJ2-3 - TRBV24-1 CATSDLKFAGVDTQYF TGTGCCACCAGTGATTTGAAGTTTGCAGGGGTAGATACGCAGTATTTT
15 - TRBJ1-4 TRBD1 TRBV2 CASSETRQGDEKLFF TGTGCCAGCAGTGAGACGAGACAGGGCGATGAAAAACTGTTTTTT
15 few TRBJ2-5 TRBD1 TRBV4-1 CASTRTGTGSETQYF TGCGCCAGCACACGTACCGGGACAGGGAGTGAGACCCAGTACTTC
12 - TRBJ2-7 TRBD1 TRBV23-1 CARKGQGYEQYF TGCGCCCGCAAGGGACAGGGGTACGAGCAGTACTTC
15 - TRBJ2-1 TRBD2 TRBV20-1 CSATGGGVSFYEQFF TGCAGTGCTACCGGGGGGGGAGTAAGTTTCTATGAGCAGTTCTTC
14 few TRBJ2-3 TRBD1 TRBV4-2 CASSGTGLTDTQYF TGTGCCAGCAGCGGGACAGGACTCACAGATACGCAGTATTTT
15 few TRBJ2-3 - TRBV5-1 CASSPDRMSTDTQYF TGCGCCAGCAGCCCAGACAGGATGAGCACAGATACGCAGTATTTT
18 - TRBJ1-4 TRBD1 TRBV6-5 CASSPKRGRRSANEKLFF TGTGCCAGCAGTCCGAAGAGGGGGCGAAGATCTGCTAATGAAAAACTGTTTTTT
12 few TRBJ1-2 - TRBV12-3/TRBV12-4 CASSLIGFGYTF TGTGCCAGCAGTTTAATTGGTTTTGGCTACACCTTC
18 - TRBJ2-3 TRBD1 TRBV6-6 CASSYSTTGGLSTDTQYF TGTGCCAGCAGTTACTCAACTACAGGGGGCCTTAGCACAGATACGCAGTATTTT
16 few TRBJ2-1 TRBD2 TRBV5-5 CASSMGLAGTINEQFF TGTGCCAGCAGCATGGGACTAGCGGGGACCATCAATGAGCAGTTCTTC